Below, 18 T cell receptor beta chains from the same sample are listed, as sequenced in a study of T-cell memory formation after mild COVID-19. TCRdb analysed the 5' RACE reads with MiXCR anew, one entry per CDR3 protein. The sample includes about 140,000 distinct CDR3 sequences, more than 13% of them seen just once. The specimen was PBMCs or a T cell subset sorted from them (not recorded which). The receptors derive from an adult woman who had mild COVID-19 (a few samples of this study predate the infection). Cell type and time point are not known.

A few counts support this clonotype. The chain joins TRBV24-1 to TRBJ2-7, with D perhaps matching TRBD1 (6 bases). Germline CDR1 and CDR2: KGHDR and SFDVKD. This CDR3 has 12 residues. V was trimmed by 5 bases and J by 6 bases, leaving 10 bases between them. CDR3 in DNA: TGTGCCACCAGTGGCAGGGGTGGCGAGCAGTACTTC. It translates to CATSGRGGEQYF.

In this sample, this clonotype turned up a few times. The gene calls are TRBV5-1 and TRBJ1-4; D unclear. Germline V gene sequence: CDR1 SGHRS, CDR2 YFSETQ. Trimming pared 1 base from V and 12 bases from J, leaving 16 bases between. The CDR3 has 14 amino acids. DNA of the CDR3: TGCGCCAGCAGCTTGCACGGACCGGCTTTGGAACTGTTTTTT. Translating it yields CASSLHGPALELFF.

This clonotype was counted only a few times. CDR3: CASSYSMGSRRTEAFF. The CDR3 bases are TGTGCCAGCAGTTACTCGATGGGGAGCCGAAGGACTGAAGCTTTCTTT. The chain joins TRBV6-5 to TRBJ1-1; no clear D gene. The CDR3 is made up of 16 amino acids. The V and J ends lost 0 bases and 5 bases respectively, with 16 bases between them. Looked up from germline, CDR1 is MNHEY and CDR2 is SVGAGI.

V usage is TRBV12-3 or TRBV12-4 and J usage is TRBJ2-5; no clear D. CDR3 length equals 12 residues. The V end lost 4 bases, the J end lost 5 bases, and 8 bases lay between the germline ends. For the CDR3, the DNA is TGTGCCAGCAGTTCACATGGGGAGACCCAGTACTTC. It encodes CASSSHGETQYF.

The J gene is TRBJ1-5, the V gene TRBV7-2, with 8 nucleotides matching TRBD1. Looked up from germline, CDR1 is SGHTA and CDR2 is FQGNSA. The CDR3 is made up of 14 amino acids. The ends lost 5 bases at V and 4 bases at J; junction bases unmatched: 4. The CDR3 spells CASSVRQGNQPQHF. CDR3 coding DNA: TGTGCCAGCAGCGTCCGACAGGGGAATCAGCCCCAGCATTTT.

The chain recombines TRBV29-1 with TRBJ2-7; no reliable D call. The V gene's germline CDR1 is SQVTM and CDR2 ANQGSEA. The CDR3 is 14 amino acids. Trimming shortened V by 1 base and J by 0 bases, and 10 bases separated the two germline ends. The CDR3 region is CSVEVPGLSYEQYF. DNA for the CDR3: TGCAGCGTTGAAGTTCCGGGCCTCTCCTACGAGCAGTACTTC.

This clonotype was detected only a few times. V usage is TRBV24-1 and J usage is TRBJ2-1; TRBD1 matches at 8 bases. Germline V CDR1 and CDR2: KGHDR, SFDVKD. CDR3 length: 15 residues. V lost 4 bases, J lost 10 bases, and 11 bases stayed unmatched. CDR3 coding DNA: TGTGCCACCAGTGACCTTGGACGACAGGGGCGGGAGCAGTTCTTC. This encodes CATSDLGRQGREQFF.

Only a few counts were recorded for this clonotype. In DNA form, the CDR3 reads TGTGCCAGCCGGGGTATGAGCTATGGCTACACCTTC. Its translation: CASRGMSYGYTF. The V call is TRBV9, the J call TRBJ1-2; D is unresolved. Trimming took 7 bases from V and 4 from J, leaving 11 bases between them. The CDR3 extends over 12 amino acids. CDR1 and CDR2 (germline): SGDLS, YYNGEE.

This clonotype was seen a few times. The chain links TRBV4-1 to TRBJ2-5; D ambiguous. CDR1 and CDR2 (germline): MGHRA, YSYEKL. Trimming removed 1 base at V and 6 bases at J, with 12 bases between. This CDR3 contains 14 residues. CDR3: CASSQVMGYQTQYF. CDR3 nucleotides: TGCGCCAGCAGCCAAGTAATGGGGTACCAGACCCAGTACTTC.

This clonotype has more than one count but fewer than ten. This sequence joins TRBV12-3 or TRBV12-4 and TRBJ1-4, with D possibly being TRBD1 (5 bases). Trimming took 5 bases from V and 8 from J, leaving 18 bases between them. There are 15 residues in the CDR3. In DNA form, the CDR3 reads TGTGCCAGCAGTCGAGCCCCCAGGGCGCTGGAAAAACTGTTTTTT. This codes for CASSRAPRALEKLFF.

The rearrangement links TRBV7-9 to TRBJ1-1, with a tentative D call TRBD1 (5 bases). CDR1 is SEHNR and CDR2 is FQNEAQ in the germline V gene (reference sequence). CDR3 length equals 12 residues. Here the CDR3 DNA reads TGTGCGGAGACAGATATGAACACTGAAGCTTTCTTT. It specifies CAETDMNTEAFF.

V and J are TRBV29-1 and TRBJ1-1; D is ambiguous. The V end was cut by 7 bases, the J end by 0 bases, with 3 bases between. The CDR3 totals 10 residues. The V gene's germline CDR1 is SQVTM and CDR2 ANQGSEA. CDR3 sequence (DNA): TGCAGCGCCATGAACACTGAAGCTTTCTTT. This translates into CSAMNTEAFF.

This chain links TRBV18 with TRBJ2-7, with 8 bases fitting TRBD1. The V gene's germline CDR1 is KGHSH and CDR2 LQKENI. V lost 5 bases to trimming and J lost 6 bases; unmatched junction nucleotides: 3. This CDR3 has 12 amino acids. DNA for the CDR3: TGTGCCAGCTCAGGACAGGGAGCCGAGCAGTACTTC. Its protein is CASSGQGAEQYF.

The genes are TRBV4-2 and TRBJ1-2; D remains unclear. The CDR3 runs 13 residues. The germline V gene encodes CDR1 LGHNA and CDR2 YNFKEQ. V was trimmed by 1 base and J by 2 bases, leaving 5 bases between them. CDR3 nucleotides: TGTGCCAGCAGCCAAGGGGAGAACTATGGCTACACCTTC. This gives the protein CASSQGENYGYTF.

The V gene is TRBV7-9, the J gene TRBJ2-2; D unclear. Germline V gene lookup returns CDR1 SEHNR and CDR2 FQNEAQ (reference sequence). Trimming cost V 7 bases and J 6 bases, with 12 bases left between them. The CDR3 covers 13 residues. CDR3 nucleotide sequence: TGTGCCAGCACCGGTACTGGGGCCGGGGAGCTGTTTTTT. Encoded protein: CASTGTGAGELFF.

The rearrangement joins TRBV6-6 to TRBJ1-1; D is possibly TRBD1 (5 bases). The CDR3 has 12 amino acids. V was cut by 11 bases and J by 3 bases, with 13 bases left in between. Germline V gene data show CDR1 as MNHNY and CDR2 as SVGAGI (reference sequence). This CDR3 reads CASWGGDTEAFF. The CDR3 region has the DNA TGTGCCTCATGGGGGGGGGACACTGAAGCTTTCTTT.

V is TRBV20-1 and J is TRBJ2-1, with 10 nucleotides matching TRBD1. The CDR3 is made up of 15 amino acids. The V segment lost 4 bases and the J segment 2 bases; nucleotides outside the gene matches: 5. Per the germline V gene, CDR1 is DFQATT and CDR2 is SNEGSKA (reference sequence). The CDR3 loop reads CSATLDRGPYNEQFF. The CDR3 DNA reads as TGCAGTGCTACCTTAGACAGGGGGCCCTACAATGAGCAGTTCTTC.

The chain has TRBV9 and TRBJ2-1; 7 bases are shared with TRBD1. The V gene's germline CDR1 is SGDLS and CDR2 YYNGEE. The junction had 9 bases not matched to a gene; V was cut back by 2 bases and J by 1 base. The CDR3 runs 17 residues. The CDR3 DNA reads as TGTGCCAGCAGCGTGCGCCGGGACAGAGCTTCCTACAATGAGCAGTTCTTC. It specifies CASSVRRDRASYNEQFF.